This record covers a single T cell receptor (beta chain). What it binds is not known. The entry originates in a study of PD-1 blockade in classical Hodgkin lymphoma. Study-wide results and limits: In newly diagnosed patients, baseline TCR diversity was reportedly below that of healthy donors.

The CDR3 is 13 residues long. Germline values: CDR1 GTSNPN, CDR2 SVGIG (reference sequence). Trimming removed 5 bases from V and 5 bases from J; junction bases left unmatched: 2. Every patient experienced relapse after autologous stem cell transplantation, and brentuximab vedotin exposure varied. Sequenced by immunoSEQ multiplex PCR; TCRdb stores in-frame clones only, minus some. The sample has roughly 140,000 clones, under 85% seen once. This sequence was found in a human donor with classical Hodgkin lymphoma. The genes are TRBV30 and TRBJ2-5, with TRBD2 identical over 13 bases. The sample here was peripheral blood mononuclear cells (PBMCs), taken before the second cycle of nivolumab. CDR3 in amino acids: CAWGTSGMETQYF. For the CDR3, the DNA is TGTGCCTGGGGGACTAGCGGGATGGAGACCCAGTACTTC. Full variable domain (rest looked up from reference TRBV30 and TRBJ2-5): SQTIHQWPATLVQPVGSPLSLECTVEGTSNPNLYWYRQAAGRGLQLLFYSVGIGQISSEVPQNLSASRPQDRQFILSSKKLLLSDSGFYLCAWGTSGMETQYFGPGTRLLVL.